One sample yielded the 24 T cell receptor beta chains listed below, sequenced in a study of shared clonotypes between healthy human individuals. The data were produced by immunoSEQ multiplex PCR, yet TCRdb's version contains in-frame clones alone and is incomplete. The sample contains some 2,000,000 clones, almost 96% of which appear only once. Sequencing input: naive CD4+ T cells sorted from blood. Subset noted: CD45RA+ positively selected. The receptors were gathered from a man aged 18-30 years in good health.

V is TRBV5-1 and J is TRBJ2-2; a weak D match, TRBD2 (5 bases). V was trimmed by 4 bases and J by 3 bases, leaving 16 bases between them. CDR1 is SGHRS, CDR2 YFSETQ, per germline. The CDR3 consists of 16 residues. The CDR3 loop reads CASSPRVAGDTGELFF. CDR3 in DNA: TGCGCCAGCAGCCCCCGGGTAGCCGGGGACACCGGGGAGCTGTTTTTT.

Of note for this clone: Other DNA sequences in this specimen translate into the identical CDR3. This sequence joins TRBV28 and TRBJ1-2, with D tentatively TRBD1 (6 bases). CDR3 size: 13 residues. Germline CDR1 MDHEN, CDR2 SYDVKM. Trimming pared 7 bases from V and 2 bases from J, leaving 11 bases between. Here the CDR3 DNA reads TGTGCCAGCACATTGACAGGAAACTATGGCTACACCTTC. This translates into CASTLTGNYGYTF.

The chain joins TRBV10-1 to TRBJ2-7, with unresolved D. V was shortened by 3 bases and J by 0 bases, with 15 bases between the two germline ends. In germline, CDR1 is WNHNN, CDR2 SYGVQD (reference sequence). The CDR3 is made up of 16 amino acids. The CDR3 coding sequence is TGCGCCAGCAGTGACCCGGTTGACGACAACTCCTACGAGCAGTACTTC. This encodes CASSDPVDDNSYEQYF.

The V call is TRBV9, the J call TRBJ1-1; 8 nucleotides match TRBD1. The V gene end was trimmed by 4 bases and the J gene end by 4 bases; junction bases not matched to a gene: 9. The CDR3 extends over 15 amino acids. Germline lookup yields CDR1 SGDLS and CDR2 YYNGEE. CDR3 coding DNA: TGTGCCAGCAGCCAAAGCCGGACAGGGACCACTGAAGCTTTCTTT. This encodes CASSQSRTGTTEAFF.

The chain couples TRBV5-1 to TRBJ1-1; tentatively, D is TRBD1 (5 bases). Germline-derived CDR1 and CDR2 are SGHRS and YFSETQ. V lost 4 bases, J lost 4 bases, and 14 bases lay in between. CDR3 length: 14 residues. Here the CDR3 reads CASSPQPGTTEAFF. DNA of the CDR3: TGCGCCAGCAGCCCGCAACCAGGGACCACTGAAGCTTTCTTT.

This clone was counted a single time. The rearrangement links TRBV18 to TRBJ2-1, with D uncertain. Trimming removed 5 bases at V and 6 bases at J, with 8 bases between. CDR1 is KGHSH and CDR2 is LQKENI in the germline V gene. The CDR3 totals 12 residues. CDR3 DNA: TGTGCCAGCTCAGCCCTAGGCAATGAGCAGTTCTTC. Its protein product is CASSALGNEQFF.

The gene calls are TRBV30 and TRBJ2-3, with TRBD1 matching 9 bases. This CDR3 is built from 17 residues. J was trimmed by 1 base and V by 4 bases; bases with no gene match: 12. The germline V gene has CDR1 GTSNPN and CDR2 SVGIG (reference sequence). The CDR3 loop reads CAWNRDRVSSGTDTQYF. DNA for the CDR3: TGTGCCTGGAACAGGGACAGGGTCTCCTCAGGCACAGATACGCAGTATTTT. Full variable domain (remainder filled in from reference TRBV30 and TRBJ2-3): SQTIHQWPATLVQPVGSPLSLECTVEGTSNPNLYWYRQAAGRGLQLLFYSVGIGQISSEVPQNLSASRPQDRQFILSSKKLLLSDSGFYLCAWNRDRVSSGTDTQYFGPGTRLTVL.

CDR3 amino acids: CASSLEGTGAYNSPLHF. The CDR3 nucleotides read TGCGCCAGCAGCTTGGAGGGGACAGGGGCGTATAATTCACCCCTCCACTTT. This chain connects TRBV5-1 to TRBJ1-6; 10 bases match TRBD1. The CDR3 sequence is 17 residues long. Germline V gives CDR1 SGHRS, CDR2 YFSETQ. Losses at the gene ends were 0 bases for V and 4 bases for J; bases not matched to a gene: 4. Using reference TRBV5-1 and TRBJ1-6 for the parts outside the CDR3, the full variable domain is KAGVTQTPRYLIKTRGQQVTLSCSPISGHRSVSWYQQTPGQGLQFLFEYFSETQRNKGNFPGRFSGRQFSNSRSEMNVSTLELGDSALYLCASSLEGTGAYNSPLHFGNGTRLTVT.

The CDR3 nucleotides are TGTGCCAGCAGCTTATGGAGCTCTGGAAACACCATATATTTT. It codes for CASSLWSSGNTIYF. The chain uses TRBV7-2 and TRBJ1-3; D uncertain. Germline V gene data show CDR1 as SGHTA and CDR2 as FQGNSA. The CDR3 is 14 amino acids. V lost 2 bases, J lost 0 bases, and 5 bases lay in between.

The gene calls are TRBV6-8 and TRBJ2-3; D perhaps matches TRBD2 (7 bases). Germline CDR1 and CDR2: MNHGY and SAAAGT. The CDR3 extends over 11 amino acids. Trimming took off 9 bases at V and 8 bases at J, with 12 bases between the two ends. CDR3 DNA sequence: TGTGCCAGGGGAGGGGGGAGTACGCAGTATTTT. Protein: CARGGGSTQYF.

The sample holds one count of this clone. The V call is TRBV5-4, the J call TRBJ2-1, with 9 nucleotides matching TRBD2. Trimming cost V 4 bases and J 5 bases; bases outside gene matches: 13. Per germline, CDR1 SGHNT and CDR2 YYREEE (reference sequence). CDR3 length: 17 residues. The CDR3 here is CASSTFTTSGLNNEQFF. DNA of the CDR3: TGTGCCAGCAGCACTTTTACAACTAGCGGGCTTAACAATGAGCAGTTCTTC.

V and J are TRBV19 and TRBJ2-2; D not certain. This CDR3 has 13 amino acids. The germline V and J ends were trimmed by 6 bases and 2 bases, with 7 bases remaining between them. In germline, CDR1 is LNHDA, CDR2 SQIVND (reference sequence). CDR3 residues: CASSQSNTGELFF. The CDR3 DNA is TGTGCCAGTAGCCAGAGCAACACCGGGGAGCTGTTTTTT.

The chain is built from TRBV11-2 and TRBJ2-7, with TRBD1 identical over 7 bases. Germline CDR1 is SGHAT and CDR2 is FQNNGV. The CDR3 contains 15 residues. The ends lost 5 bases at V and 5 bases at J; junction bases unmatched: 12. The DNA for the CDR3 is TGTGCCAGCAGCCCATTAGGGCTAGGGGGCCACGAGCAGTACTTC. Its protein product is CASSPLGLGGHEQYF.

The chain couples TRBV6-5 to TRBJ2-3, with a possible D match to TRBD2 (7 bases). The germline V gene has CDR1 MNHEY and CDR2 SVGAGI. This CDR3 comprises 15 residues. Trimming cost V 6 bases and J 3 bases, with 16 bases left between them. The CDR3 coding sequence is TGTGCCAGCAGCCGCGGGGGCCCCGGAACAGATACGCAGTATTTT. It translates to CASSRGGPGTDTQYF.

This clone was seen once. The genes are TRBV7-8 and TRBJ1-6; D gene uncertain. This CDR3 has 14 residues. The V and J ends lost 8 bases and 0 bases respectively, with 8 bases between them. Germline CDR1 is SGHVS and CDR2 is FQNEAQ. The CDR3 sequence: CASANSSYNSPLHF. For the CDR3, the DNA is TGTGCCAGCGCTAACAGCTCCTATAATTCACCCCTCCACTTT.

This clone was seen just once. The V call is TRBV5-6, the J call TRBJ1-4, with 7 bases matching TRBD1. The CDR3 totals 15 residues. Per the germline V gene, CDR1 is SGHDT and CDR2 is YYEEEE. The V gene end was trimmed by 4 bases and the J gene end by 8 bases; junction bases not matched to a gene: 11. CDR3 region: CASSRDRELKEKLFF. CDR3 sequence (DNA): TGTGCCAGCAGCCGAGACAGGGAACTCAAAGAAAAACTGTTTTTT. Complete variable domain (other parts from reference TRBV5-6 and TRBJ1-4): DAGVTQSPTHLIKTRGQQVTLRCSPKSGHDTVSWYQQALGQGPQFIFQYYEEEERQRGNFPDRFSGHQFPNYSSELNVNALLLGDSALYLCASSRDRELKEKLFFGSGTQLSVL.

This chain connects TRBV6-1 to TRBJ1-4, with D unresolved. The CDR3 totals 12 residues. The V and J ends lost 8 bases and 8 bases respectively, with 12 bases between them. Per germline, CDR1 MNHNS and CDR2 SASEGT. This chain's CDR3 is CASRELGEKLFF. Here the CDR3 DNA reads TGTGCCAGCCGGGAGTTAGGGGAAAAACTGTTTTTT.

This clone was seen just once. The V and J genes are TRBV25-1 and TRBJ1-4; 8 bases align to TRBD1. V shed 2 bases, J shed 5 bases, and the junction held 1 base outside the gene matches. Germline V gene lookup returns CDR1 MGHDK and CDR2 SYGVNS. The CDR3 consists of 14 residues. The CDR3 loop is CASSEDRGNEKLFF. The CDR3 DNA reads as TGTGCCAGCAGTGAAGACAGGGGCAATGAAAAACTGTTTTTT.

The table lists this clone with a count of one. The V gene is TRBV2, the J gene TRBJ1-6; no reliable D call. V lost 2 bases and J lost 3, with 5 bases in between. CDR3 length: 14 amino acids. Germline CDR1 is SNHLY and CDR2 is FYNNEI. The CDR3 loop is CASSERRYNSPLHF. CDR3 in DNA: TGTGCCAGCAGTGAAAGGCGCTATAATTCACCCCTCCACTTT.

Regarding this clone: The identical CDR3 is also encoded by other nucleotide sequences in the sample. The chain combines TRBV5-1 with TRBJ2-5; 8 bases line up with TRBD2. Germline CDR1 SGHRS, CDR2 YFSETQ. J was trimmed by 3 bases and V by 5 bases; bases with no gene match: 6. The length of the CDR3 is 14 residues. CDR3 protein: CASSPGTSEETQYF. CDR3 DNA: TGCGCCAGCAGTCCGGGGACTAGTGAAGAGACCCAGTACTTC.

V is TRBV18 and J is TRBJ1-2; TRBD1 might be the D (6 bases). The ends were cut back, 4 bases at V and 7 bases at J, with 19 bases in the middle. The CDR3 contains 15 residues. Looked up from germline, CDR1 is KGHSH and CDR2 is LQKENI. CDR3 sequence reads: CASSQLTGEQSGYTF. In DNA form, the CDR3 reads TGTGCCAGCTCACAATTGACAGGTGAACAGAGTGGCTACACCTTC.

J is TRBJ2-2 and V is TRBV2; D perhaps matches TRBD1 (6 bases). V was cut by 6 bases and J by 6 bases, with 11 bases left in between. The CDR3 sequence is 13 residues long. From germline, CDR1 is SNHLY and CDR2 FYNNEI. CDR3 in DNA: TGTGCCAGCAGAAATGAGGGGGCCGGGGAGCTGTTTTTT. This gives the protein CASRNEGAGELFF.

The chain carries TRBV9 and TRBJ2-2, with TRBD2 as a possible D gene (5 bases). This CDR3 has 16 residues. Trimming removed 3 bases from V and 1 base from J, with 13 bases in between. Germline CDR1 and CDR2: SGDLS and YYNGEE. CDR3 region: CASSAQRIENTGELFF. The CDR3 nucleotides are TGTGCCAGCAGCGCCCAGCGGATCGAGAACACCGGGGAGCTGTTTTTT. The full variable domain, with the rest looked up from reference TRBV9 and TRBJ2-2, is DSGVTQTPKHLITATGQRVTLRCSPRSGDLSVYWYQQSLDQGLQFLIQYYNGEERAKGNILERFSAQQFPDLHSELNLSSLELGDSALYFCASSAQRIENTGELFFGEGSRLTVL.

The V and J genes are TRBV7-9 and TRBJ2-7; maybe TRBD2 (5 bases). Germline V lookup: CDR1 SEHNR, CDR2 FQNEAQ (reference sequence). This CDR3 is built from 12 residues. V was pared by 3 bases and J by 5 bases, with 8 bases between. This chain's CDR3 is CASSFGVNEQYF. CDR3 nucleotide sequence: TGTGCCAGCAGCTTCGGGGTAAACGAGCAGTACTTC.